This is a list of T cell receptor beta chains from one sample in a study of blood T cell repertoires in COVID-19. The method was immunoSEQ multiplex PCR; TCRdb's version includes in-frame clones alone and lacks a portion of them. The repertoire holds about 430,000 clones, with nearly 90% as singletons. Material for sequencing was PBMCs or T cells enriched from blood (not recorded which). The source of these receptors is a woman between 18 and 29 years old who had been exposed to COVID-19. The CDR3 runs from the conserved cysteine through the conserved F or W. Fields, in order: CDR3 protein, D gene, J gene, clone size, V gene. D genes are given only for firm matches. Size tells how often a clone was seen (once, few, many) or the class of an expanded clone, and some rows leave it out.

CDR3aa: CASSQGGLAGRNTGELFF
d_gene: TRBD2
j_gene: TRBJ2-2
abundance: NA
v_gene: TRBV4-3

CDR3aa: CASSWPGSSYEQYF
d_gene: NA
j_gene: TRBJ2-7
abundance: NA
v_gene: TRBV5-8

CDR3aa: CASSLGRGHEQFF
d_gene: TRBD1
j_gene: TRBJ2-1
abundance: NA
v_gene: TRBV12-3/TRBV12-4

CDR3aa: CASSFGQVAGGPRYEQYF
d_gene: TRBD2
j_gene: TRBJ2-7
abundance: NA
v_gene: TRBV7-2

CDR3aa: CASSSGTSGVPDTQYF
d_gene: TRBD2
j_gene: TRBJ2-3
abundance: NA
v_gene: TRBV7-9

CDR3aa: CASSSGLQNTEAFF
d_gene: NA
j_gene: TRBJ1-1
abundance: NA
v_gene: TRBV7-8

CDR3aa: CASRDRGETQYF
d_gene: TRBD1
j_gene: TRBJ2-5
abundance: NA
v_gene: TRBV10-2

CDR3aa: CASSSGLAEPYEQYF
d_gene: TRBD2
j_gene: TRBJ2-7
abundance: once
v_gene: TRBV5-1

CDR3aa: CASSPEVGTEAFF
d_gene: NA
j_gene: TRBJ1-1
abundance: once
v_gene: TRBV5-1

CDR3aa: CASSLDRADEKLFF
d_gene: TRBD1
j_gene: TRBJ1-4
abundance: NA
v_gene: TRBV7-6

CDR3aa: CTSSHPRVIAGGSVITGELFF
d_gene: NA
j_gene: TRBJ2-2
abundance: NA
v_gene: TRBV1

CDR3aa: CASSFVGSSYNEQFF
d_gene: NA
j_gene: TRBJ2-1
abundance: NA
v_gene: TRBV11-2

CDR3aa: CASSFGGRGNRGYEQYF
d_gene: TRBD2
j_gene: TRBJ2-7
abundance: NA
v_gene: TRBV7-8

CDR3aa: CASSPNRDRAYEQYF
d_gene: TRBD1
j_gene: TRBJ2-7
abundance: NA
v_gene: TRBV18

CDR3aa: CASSNYYEQYF
d_gene: NA
j_gene: TRBJ2-7
abundance: NA
v_gene: TRBV11-2

CDR3aa: CASSSPGGRQYF
d_gene: TRBD2
j_gene: TRBJ2-3
abundance: NA
v_gene: TRBV7-2

CDR3aa: CASSQGTGRGANVLTF
d_gene: TRBD1
j_gene: TRBJ2-6
abundance: NA
v_gene: TRBV4-2

CDR3aa: CASSLMPLAGNNEQFF
d_gene: TRBD2
j_gene: TRBJ2-1
abundance: NA
v_gene: TRBV7-3

CDR3aa: CASSQALFTLTGVGYTF
d_gene: TRBD1
j_gene: TRBJ1-2
abundance: once
v_gene: TRBV4-2

CDR3aa: CASSEGQGKLFF
d_gene: NA
j_gene: TRBJ1-4
abundance: NA
v_gene: TRBV2

CDR3aa: CASSANPGLAGGAKNIQYF
d_gene: TRBD2
j_gene: TRBJ2-4
abundance: NA
v_gene: TRBV5-1

CDR3aa: CASSVVDTGELFF
d_gene: NA
j_gene: TRBJ2-2
abundance: NA
v_gene: TRBV9

CDR3aa: CATSSSYLAGDGNEQFF
d_gene: TRBD2
j_gene: TRBJ2-1
abundance: NA
v_gene: TRBV24-1

CDR3aa: CASSLQGLSGETQYF
d_gene: NA
j_gene: TRBJ2-5
abundance: NA
v_gene: TRBV7-2

CDR3aa: CASSSGVLAGTGELFF
d_gene: TRBD2
j_gene: TRBJ2-2
abundance: NA
v_gene: TRBV13

CDR3aa: CASSLDRDYSPLHF
d_gene: NA
j_gene: TRBJ1-6
abundance: NA
v_gene: TRBV5-1

CDR3aa: CASSQDPGRETQYF
d_gene: NA
j_gene: TRBJ2-5
abundance: few
v_gene: TRBV4-1

CDR3aa: CASSSGTLYEQYF
d_gene: NA
j_gene: TRBJ2-7
abundance: NA
v_gene: TRBV11-2

CDR3aa: CASSRGVDTQYF
d_gene: NA
j_gene: TRBJ2-3
abundance: NA
v_gene: TRBV12-3/TRBV12-4

CDR3aa: CASSHSESWNTEAFF
d_gene: NA
j_gene: TRBJ1-1
abundance: NA
v_gene: TRBV3-1/TRBV3-2

CDR3aa: CSVAVTYEQYF
d_gene: NA
j_gene: TRBJ2-7
abundance: once
v_gene: TRBV29-1

CDR3aa: CASSLGAWGGASPLHF
d_gene: NA
j_gene: TRBJ1-6
abundance: NA
v_gene: TRBV7-6

CDR3aa: CASITGHPTDTQYF
d_gene: NA
j_gene: TRBJ2-3
abundance: NA
v_gene: TRBV28

CDR3aa: CASSPRGSPNEQYF
d_gene: NA
j_gene: TRBJ2-7
abundance: NA
v_gene: TRBV3-1/TRBV3-2

CDR3aa: CASGRTIKDEQYF
d_gene: NA
j_gene: TRBJ2-7
abundance: few
v_gene: TRBV11-2

CDR3aa: CASSWTGGLF
d_gene: TRBD1
j_gene: TRBJ2-3
abundance: once
v_gene: TRBV2

CDR3aa: CASSQDLASGTDTQYF
d_gene: NA
j_gene: TRBJ2-3
abundance: NA
v_gene: TRBV3-1/TRBV3-2

CDR3aa: CASSLRDRGLYGYTF
d_gene: TRBD1
j_gene: TRBJ1-2
abundance: NA
v_gene: TRBV28

CDR3aa: CASRPQGAGQPQHF
d_gene: TRBD1
j_gene: TRBJ1-5
abundance: NA
v_gene: TRBV27

CDR3aa: CASRPSGTGNTGELFF
d_gene: TRBD1
j_gene: TRBJ2-2
abundance: few
v_gene: TRBV7-2

CDR3aa: CASSEGVGTSGIYEQYF
d_gene: TRBD2
j_gene: TRBJ2-7
abundance: once
v_gene: TRBV9

CDR3aa: CASSDRQGAGTQYF
d_gene: TRBD1
j_gene: TRBJ2-5
abundance: NA
v_gene: TRBV6-1

CDR3aa: CASSLPGSAREKLFF
d_gene: NA
j_gene: TRBJ1-4
abundance: NA
v_gene: TRBV28

CDR3aa: CASSQRLAYNEQFF
d_gene: NA
j_gene: TRBJ2-1
abundance: NA
v_gene: TRBV3-1/TRBV3-2

CDR3aa: CASSLTGAGDTQYF
d_gene: TRBD1
j_gene: TRBJ2-3
abundance: NA
v_gene: TRBV5-1

CDR3aa: CASSLGDYGYTF
d_gene: NA
j_gene: TRBJ1-2
abundance: once
v_gene: TRBV28

CDR3aa: CASSQDRGGTGLHYGYTF
d_gene: TRBD1
j_gene: TRBJ1-2
abundance: NA
v_gene: TRBV3-1/TRBV3-2

CDR3aa: CASSQVAVNYGYTF
d_gene: NA
j_gene: TRBJ1-2
abundance: NA
v_gene: TRBV3-1/TRBV3-2

CDR3aa: CSANIQGLNTEAFF
d_gene: NA
j_gene: TRBJ1-1
abundance: NA
v_gene: TRBV29-1

CDR3aa: CASSLVSNYRYYEQYF
d_gene: NA
j_gene: TRBJ2-7
abundance: NA
v_gene: TRBV7-8

CDR3aa: CASSQDPGTGSKNIQYF
d_gene: TRBD1
j_gene: TRBJ2-4
abundance: NA
v_gene: TRBV4-1

CDR3aa: CASRLAESDTQYF
d_gene: TRBD2
j_gene: TRBJ2-3
abundance: NA
v_gene: TRBV5-1